A selection of T cell receptor beta chains follows, all from one sample in a study of blood T cell repertoires in COVID-19. TCRdb's copy holds only in-frame clones and misses some; the assay was immunoSEQ multiplex PCR. Of more than 100,000 clones listed, roughly 79% are singletons. What was sequenced was peripheral blood. The receptors were gathered from a woman aged 55 to 70 with active or convalescent COVID-19. The CDR3 runs from the conserved cysteine through the conserved F or W. A D gene is named only where the DNA matches it firmly. Size is omitted from some rows. Given values are once, few, many or a class for expanded clones.

TRBV5-6,-,TRBJ2-1,-,TGTGCCAGCAGCGGGATAGGGGGGGCGAAGTACAATGAGCAGTTCTTC,CASSGIGGAKYNEQFF
TRBV4-1,TRBD2,TRBJ2-2,-,TGCGCCAGCAGCCGAGGACTAGCGGGGGTGGTCACCGGGGAGCTGTTTTTT,CASSRGLAGVVTGELFF
TRBV28,TRBD1,TRBJ1-1,few,TGTGCCAGCACCGACACAGGGGGCGATGAAGCTTTCTTT,CASTDTGGDEAFF
TRBV5-1,TRBD1,TRBJ2-2,-,TGCGCCAGCAGCTTGTCCGACAGGGGCACCGGGGAGCTGTTTTTT,CASSLSDRGTGELFF
TRBV25-1,-,TRBJ1-2,-,TGTGCCAGCAGTGGCACTACCCACGGCTATGGCTACACCTTC,CASSGTTHGYGYTF
TRBV15,-,TRBJ1-4,-,TGTGCCACCAGCAGAGAAGGAGGGGGGGAACTGTTTTTT,CATSREGGGELFF
TRBV19,-,TRBJ1-5,-,TGTGCCAGTAGTATACCCGCATGGGGAACTGTGGGGCCGCCCCAGCATTTT,CASSIPAWGTVGPPQHF
TRBV14,TRBD1,TRBJ1-2,-,TGTGCCAGCAGCCAAGTATCAGGGGGCGCCTATGGCTACACCTTC,CASSQVSGGAYGYTF
TRBV5-6,-,TRBJ2-1,-,TGTGCCAGCAGCCCGGGAACCTATCGGTCTGAGCAGTTCTTC,CASSPGTYRSEQFF
TRBV7-8,TRBD1,TRBJ1-3,-,TGTGCCAGCAGTTATACAGGGGGCGCTGGAAACACCATATATTTT,CASSYTGGAGNTIYF
TRBV7-9,TRBD2,TRBJ2-1,-,TGTGCCAGCAGCGGAGGACTAGCACCGTACAATGAGCAGTTCTTC,CASSGGLAPYNEQFF
TRBV5-1,-,TRBJ1-5,-,TGCGCCAGCAGCTTGGCGGGGGTGAGCAATCAGCCCCAGCATTTT,CASSLAGVSNQPQHF
TRBV6-2/TRBV6-3,-,TRBJ2-1,-,TGTGCCAGCAGTATCTTGTCTAGCAGCAACAATGAGCAGTTCTTC,CASSILSSSNNEQFF
TRBV18,-,TRBJ2-3,once,TGTGCCAGCTCACCACAATCAGGGCCTTCGGATACGCAGTATTTT,CASSPQSGPSDTQYF
TRBV30,-,TRBJ1-3,-,TGTGCCTGGAGTGTAAATCCAGGATCTGGAAACACCATATATTTT,CAWSVNPGSGNTIYF
TRBV12-3/TRBV12-4,-,TRBJ1-5,-,TGTGCCAGCAGTTTGGAGGGTCAGCCCCAGCATTTT,CASSLEGQPQHF
TRBV5-4,-,TRBJ1-1,-,TGTGCCAGCATCGCGCGGGGGGGGAACACTGAAGCTTTCTTT,CASIARGGNTEAFF
TRBV19,-,TRBJ1-3,once,TGTGCCAGTAGCAGCAGGGGATCATTCGGACACACCATATATTTT,CASSSRGSFGHTIYF
TRBV18,TRBD1,TRBJ1-1,-,TGTGCCAGCTCACCACCGGGACAGGGACGGAACACTGAAGCTTTCTTT,CASSPPGQGRNTEAFF
TRBV14,-,TRBJ1-2,-,TGTGCCAGCAGCCCTGACCAGGGTAATTATGGCTACACCTTC,CASSPDQGNYGYTF
TRBV19,TRBD1,TRBJ2-1,-,TGTGCCAGTAGGGACAGGGGACCCTACAATGAGCAGTTCTTC,CASRDRGPYNEQFF
TRBV28,-,TRBJ1-1,-,TGTGCCAGTGGCGGTGGGTCCACTGAAGCTTTCTTT,CASGGGSTEAFF
TRBV10-3,-,TRBJ1-3,-,TGTGCCATCGGGGGGGCGCTCGGAAACACCATATATTTT,CAIGGALGNTIYF
TRBV2,-,TRBJ2-1,-,TGTGCCAGCAGATTAGGGGTATCCTACAATGAGCAGTTCTTC,CASRLGVSYNEQFF
TRBV20-1,-,TRBJ1-2,few,TGCAGTGCTAGTGTCAGTAACTATGGCTACACCTTC,CSASVSNYGYTF
TRBV10-1,TRBD2,TRBJ2-1,-,TGCGCCAGCAGTGCGTTGACTAGCGGGGGGGGGAATGAGCAGTTCTTC,CASSALTSGGGNEQFF
TRBV7-8,TRBD2,TRBJ2-3,-,TGTGCCAGCAGCCCACGCCTCTGGACTAGCAGGACAGATACGCAGTATTTT,CASSPRLWTSRTDTQYF
TRBV5-4,-,TRBJ1-4,once,TGTGCCAGCAGCAAGGACAGTGCAACTAATGAAAAACTGTTTTTT,CASSKDSATNEKLFF
TRBV13,TRBD1,TRBJ1-2,-,TGTGCCAGCAGCCCGTACAGGGGCGACTATGGCTACACCTTC,CASSPYRGDYGYTF
TRBV29-1,TRBD1,TRBJ1-2,-,TGCAGCGTCTCCCCGTCCGGACAGGGGAAAGGCTACACCTTC,CSVSPSGQGKGYTF
TRBV19,TRBD1,TRBJ2-3,once,TGTGCCAGTAGTAACGACAGGGGTAGGCAGTATTTT,CASSNDRGRQYF